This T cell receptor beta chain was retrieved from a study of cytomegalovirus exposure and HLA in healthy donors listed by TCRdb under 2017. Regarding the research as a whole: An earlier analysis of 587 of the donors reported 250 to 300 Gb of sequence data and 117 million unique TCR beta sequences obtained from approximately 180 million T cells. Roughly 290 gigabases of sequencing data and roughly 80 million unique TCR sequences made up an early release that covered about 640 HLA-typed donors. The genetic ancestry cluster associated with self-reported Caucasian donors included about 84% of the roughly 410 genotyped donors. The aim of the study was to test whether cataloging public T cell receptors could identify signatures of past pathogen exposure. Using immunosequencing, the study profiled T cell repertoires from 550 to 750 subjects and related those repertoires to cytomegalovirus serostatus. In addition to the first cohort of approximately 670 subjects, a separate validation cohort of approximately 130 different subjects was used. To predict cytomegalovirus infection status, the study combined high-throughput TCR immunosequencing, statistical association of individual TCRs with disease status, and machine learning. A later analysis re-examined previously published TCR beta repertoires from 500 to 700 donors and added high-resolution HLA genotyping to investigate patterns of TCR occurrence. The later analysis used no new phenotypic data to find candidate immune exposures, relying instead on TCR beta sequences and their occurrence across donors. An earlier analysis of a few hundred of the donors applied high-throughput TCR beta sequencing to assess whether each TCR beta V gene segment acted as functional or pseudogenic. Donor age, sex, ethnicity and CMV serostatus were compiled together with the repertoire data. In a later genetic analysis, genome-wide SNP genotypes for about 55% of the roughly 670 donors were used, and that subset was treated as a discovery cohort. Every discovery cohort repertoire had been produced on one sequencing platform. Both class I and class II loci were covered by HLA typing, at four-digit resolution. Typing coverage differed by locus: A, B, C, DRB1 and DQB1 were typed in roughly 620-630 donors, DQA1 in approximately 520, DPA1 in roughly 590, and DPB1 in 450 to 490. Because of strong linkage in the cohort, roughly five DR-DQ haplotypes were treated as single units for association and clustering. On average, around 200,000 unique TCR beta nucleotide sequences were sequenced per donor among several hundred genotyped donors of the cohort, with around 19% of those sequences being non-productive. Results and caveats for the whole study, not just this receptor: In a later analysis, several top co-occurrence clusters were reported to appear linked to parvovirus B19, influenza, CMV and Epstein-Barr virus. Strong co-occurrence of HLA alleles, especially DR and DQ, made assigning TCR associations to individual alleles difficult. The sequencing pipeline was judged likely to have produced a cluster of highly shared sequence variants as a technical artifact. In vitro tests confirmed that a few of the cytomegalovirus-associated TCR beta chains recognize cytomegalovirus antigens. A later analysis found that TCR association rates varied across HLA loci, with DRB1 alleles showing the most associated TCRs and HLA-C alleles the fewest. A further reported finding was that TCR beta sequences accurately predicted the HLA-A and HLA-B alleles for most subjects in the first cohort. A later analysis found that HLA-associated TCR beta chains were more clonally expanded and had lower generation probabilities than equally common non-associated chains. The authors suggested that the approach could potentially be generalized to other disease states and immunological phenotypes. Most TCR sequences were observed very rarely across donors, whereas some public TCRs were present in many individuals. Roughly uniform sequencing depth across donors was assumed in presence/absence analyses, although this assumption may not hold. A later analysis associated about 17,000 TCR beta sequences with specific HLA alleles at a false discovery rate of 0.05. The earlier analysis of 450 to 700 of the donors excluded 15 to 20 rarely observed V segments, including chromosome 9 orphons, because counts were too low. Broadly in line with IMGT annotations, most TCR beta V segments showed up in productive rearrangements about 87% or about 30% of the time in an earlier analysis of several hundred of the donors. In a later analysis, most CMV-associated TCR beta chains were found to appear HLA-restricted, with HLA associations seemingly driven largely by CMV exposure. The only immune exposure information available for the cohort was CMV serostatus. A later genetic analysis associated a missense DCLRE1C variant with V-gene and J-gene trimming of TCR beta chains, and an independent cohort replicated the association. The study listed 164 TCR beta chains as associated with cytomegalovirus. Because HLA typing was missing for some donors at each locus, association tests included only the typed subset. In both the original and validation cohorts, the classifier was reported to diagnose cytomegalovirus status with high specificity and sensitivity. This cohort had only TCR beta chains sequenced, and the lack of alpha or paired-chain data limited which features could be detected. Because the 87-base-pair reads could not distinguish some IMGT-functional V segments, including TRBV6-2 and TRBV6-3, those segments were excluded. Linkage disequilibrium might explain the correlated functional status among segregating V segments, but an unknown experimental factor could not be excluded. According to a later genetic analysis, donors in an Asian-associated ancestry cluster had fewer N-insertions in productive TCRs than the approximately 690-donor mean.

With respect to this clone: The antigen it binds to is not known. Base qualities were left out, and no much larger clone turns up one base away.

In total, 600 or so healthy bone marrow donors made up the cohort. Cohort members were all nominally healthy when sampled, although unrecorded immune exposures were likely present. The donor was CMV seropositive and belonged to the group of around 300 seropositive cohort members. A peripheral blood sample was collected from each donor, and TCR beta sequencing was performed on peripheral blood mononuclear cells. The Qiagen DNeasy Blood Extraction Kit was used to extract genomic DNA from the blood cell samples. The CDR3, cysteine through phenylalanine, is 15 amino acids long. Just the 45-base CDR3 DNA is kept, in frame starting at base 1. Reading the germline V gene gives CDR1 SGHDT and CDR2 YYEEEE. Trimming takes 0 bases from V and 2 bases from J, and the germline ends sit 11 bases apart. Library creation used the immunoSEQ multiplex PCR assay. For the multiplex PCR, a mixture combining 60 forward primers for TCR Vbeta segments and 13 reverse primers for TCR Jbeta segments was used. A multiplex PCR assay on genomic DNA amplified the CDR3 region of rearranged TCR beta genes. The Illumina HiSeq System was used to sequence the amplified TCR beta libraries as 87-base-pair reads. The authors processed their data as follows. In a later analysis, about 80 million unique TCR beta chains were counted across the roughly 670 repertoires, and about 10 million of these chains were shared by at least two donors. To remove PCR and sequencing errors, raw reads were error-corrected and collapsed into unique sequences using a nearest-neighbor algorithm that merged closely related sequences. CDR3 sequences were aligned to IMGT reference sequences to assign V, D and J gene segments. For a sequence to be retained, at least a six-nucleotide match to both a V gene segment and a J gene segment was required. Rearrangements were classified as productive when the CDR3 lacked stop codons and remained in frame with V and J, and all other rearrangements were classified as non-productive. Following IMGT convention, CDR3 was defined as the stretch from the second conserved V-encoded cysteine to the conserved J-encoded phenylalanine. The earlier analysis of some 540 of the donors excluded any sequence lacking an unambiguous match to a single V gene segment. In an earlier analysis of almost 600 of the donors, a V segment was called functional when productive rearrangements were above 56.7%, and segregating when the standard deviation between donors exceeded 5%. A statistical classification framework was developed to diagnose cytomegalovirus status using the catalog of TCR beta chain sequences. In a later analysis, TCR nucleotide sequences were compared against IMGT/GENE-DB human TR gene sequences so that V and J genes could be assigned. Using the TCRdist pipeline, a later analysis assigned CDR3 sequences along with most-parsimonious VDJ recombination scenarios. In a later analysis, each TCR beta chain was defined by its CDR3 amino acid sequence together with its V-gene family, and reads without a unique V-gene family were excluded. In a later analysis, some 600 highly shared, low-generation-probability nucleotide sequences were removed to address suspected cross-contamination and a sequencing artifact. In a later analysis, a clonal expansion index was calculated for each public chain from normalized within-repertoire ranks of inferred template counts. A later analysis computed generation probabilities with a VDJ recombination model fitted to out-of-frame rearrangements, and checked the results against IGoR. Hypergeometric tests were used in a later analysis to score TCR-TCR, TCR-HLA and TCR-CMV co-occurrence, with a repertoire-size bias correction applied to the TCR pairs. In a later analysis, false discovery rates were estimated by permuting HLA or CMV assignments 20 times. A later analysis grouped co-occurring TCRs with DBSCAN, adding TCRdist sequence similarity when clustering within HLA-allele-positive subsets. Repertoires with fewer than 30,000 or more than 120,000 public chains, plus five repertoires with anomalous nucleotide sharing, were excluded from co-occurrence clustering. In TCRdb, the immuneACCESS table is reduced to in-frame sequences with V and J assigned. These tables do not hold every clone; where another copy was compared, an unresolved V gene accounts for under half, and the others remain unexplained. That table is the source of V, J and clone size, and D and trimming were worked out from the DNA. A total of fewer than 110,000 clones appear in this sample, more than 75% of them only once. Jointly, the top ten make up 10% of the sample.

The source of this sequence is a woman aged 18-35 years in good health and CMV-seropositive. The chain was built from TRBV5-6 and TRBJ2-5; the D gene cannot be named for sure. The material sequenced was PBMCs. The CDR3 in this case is CASSLGPGSQETQYF. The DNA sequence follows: TGTGCCAGCAGCTTGGGGCCGGGTAGTCAAGAGACCCAGTACTTC.